This T cell receptor beta chain is drawn from a study of blood T cells in healthy people across ages. Combining a sample-barcoded 5' primer with a J-beta primer mix, a second PCR ran for about 7 to 11 cycles. TCRdb reprocessed the 5' RACE reads via MiXCR and lists one record per CDR3 protein. Here the sample spans some 880,000 distinct CDR3 sequences, 30% to 45% being singletons. Broader study findings: Naive T cell percentage showed a strong correlation with TCR beta diversity. Unsorted PBMC input precluded a conclusive naive versus antigen-experienced comparison.

This clonotype was seen a few times. Its antigen is undetermined. The TCR comes from a man between 18 and 35 years old in good health. The specimen was blood.

Here the CDR3 reads CASSRRDRGHSPLHF. In DNA, the CDR3 is TGTGCCAGCTCGCGCCGGGACAGGGGGCATTCACCCCTCCACTTT. V and J are TRBV18 and TRBJ1-6, with 12 bases matching TRBD1. CDR1 is KGHSH and CDR2 is LQKENI in the germline V gene. This CDR3 region has 15 residues. V lost 6 bases to trimming and J lost 8 bases; unmatched junction nucleotides: 5.